Sequencing of this T cell receptor (beta chain) was carried out in a study of shared clonotypes between healthy human individuals. Whole-study results and caveats: Generation of non-shared clonotypes was less probable than generation of clonotypes shared by all four donors. Represented diversity, genetic and exposure-history alike, was limited by few donors.

As regards this clone: What it binds is unknown.

Germline V CDR1 and CDR2: SGHTS, YDEGEE. This CDR3 spans 17 amino acids. Trimming pared 1 base from V and 2 bases from J, leaving 16 bases between. Profiling relied on immunoSEQ multiplex PCR, and the TCRdb table lists in-frame clones only, not all of them. The table records some 2,000,000 clones, 85% to 95% of them present only once. This TCR came from a man between 18 and 29 years old in good health. The genes are TRBV5-8 and TRBJ1-5; D may be TRBD1 (6 bases). The sequenced material came from naive CD4+ T cells sorted from blood. Subset here: CD45RA+ positively selected. This chain's CDR3 is CASSLYFAGERNQPQHF. CDR3 coding DNA: TGTGCCAGCAGCTTGTATTTTGCAGGGGAACGCAATCAGCCCCAGCATTTT.